This is a list of T cell receptor beta chains from one sample in a study of cytomegalovirus exposure and HLA in healthy donors. Clones were sequenced by immunoSEQ multiplex PCR, and TCRdb holds only the in-frame ones, with some missing. Its clone listing holds approximately 110,000 clones. The sequencing sample was made of PBMCs. These receptors were obtained from a man aged 25 to 40 in good health and CMV-seronegative. Both conserved end residues are part of each CDR3. The D gene is left open where the match is weak.

v_gene	d_gene	j_gene	CDR3nt	CDR3aa
TRBV5-1	TRBD1	TRBJ2-7	TGCGCCAGCAGCCACGGGACAGGGACATACGAGCAGTACTTC	CASSHGTGTYEQYF
TRBV10-1	TRBD1	TRBJ1-4	TGCGCCAGCATCCGGACAGGGCGAGATGAAAAACTGTTTTTT	CASIRTGRDEKLFF
TRBV19	NA	TRBJ2-2	TGTGCCAGTAGTATAGGCAGGGCGGTGGACACCGGGGAGCTGTTTTTT	CASSIGRAVDTGELFF
TRBV11-2	TRBD1	TRBJ2-1	TGTGCCAGCAGCCTAGGGACAGGGGCTGGAAGTTATGAGCAGTTCTTC	CASSLGTGAGSYEQFF
TRBV11-2	TRBD1	TRBJ2-5	TGTGCCAGCAGCTCAGTGACAGGGGGCGGGGAGACCCAGTACTTC	CASSSVTGGGETQYF
TRBV5-5	NA	TRBJ1-2	TGTGCCAGCAGCTTGGGACAGAACTATGGCTACACCTTC	CASSLGQNYGYTF
TRBV27	NA	TRBJ2-1	TGTGCCAGCAGGGAGGCGGGCGTCTACAATGAGCAGTTCTTC	CASREAGVYNEQFF
TRBV5-8	TRBD1	TRBJ2-7	TGTGCCAGCAGCCAGGGGGCGAACTACGAGCAGTACTTC	CASSQGANYEQYF
TRBV7-9	NA	TRBJ1-2	TGTGCCAGCAGCCAGACGGGGGTTCGATATGGCTACACCTTC	CASSQTGVRYGYTF
TRBV11-1	TRBD2	TRBJ2-1	TGTGCCAGCAGCTTAGGGGAGGGGCGGGTTGATGAGCAGTTCTTC	CASSLGEGRVDEQFF
TRBV28	TRBD1	TRBJ2-5	TGTGCCAGTGGACAGGGGGCGGGGGAGACCCAGTACTTC	CASGQGAGETQYF
TRBV5-4	TRBD1	TRBJ2-6	TGTGCCAGCAGCACCCGTCGGCCGGGGACAGGGGTCTCCGGGGCCAACGTCCTGACTTTC	CASSTRRPGTGVSGANVLTF
TRBV6-5	TRBD1	TRBJ1-1	TGTGCCAGCAGTTCCCGGACAGGGCCATTGAACACTGAAGCTTTCTTT	CASSSRTGPLNTEAFF
TRBV13	NA	TRBJ2-2	TGTGCCAGCAGCCCAGAGGTTGGGGACACGAACACCGGGGAGCTGTTTTTT	CASSPEVGDTNTGELFF
TRBV6-6	NA	TRBJ1-5	TGTGCCAGCCAGTTTAGCAATCAGCCCCAGCATTTT	CASQFSNQPQHF
TRBV7-2	NA	TRBJ1-2	TGTGCCAGCAGCACAAGACAGGAGAACTATGGCTACACCTTC	CASSTRQENYGYTF
TRBV29-1	NA	TRBJ1-2	TGCAGCGTTGGGACGACAGGAGCTAACTATGGCTACACCTTC	CSVGTTGANYGYTF
TRBV20-1	TRBD2	TRBJ2-5	TGCAGTGCTTCTAGCGGGGAGACCCAGTACTTC	CSASSGETQYF
TRBV4-1	NA	TRBJ1-4	TGCGCCAGCACCTTAATTACGGGCCAGGGACTCGAAAAACTGTTTTTT	CASTLITGQGLEKLFF
TRBV18	NA	TRBJ2-7	TGTGCCAGCTCACCCGAGCAGGAATACGAGCAGTACTTC	CASSPEQEYEQYF
TRBV27	NA	TRBJ1-1	TGTGCCAGCAGTTTATTCTTCCCCGGGAACACTGAAGCTTTCTTT	CASSLFFPGNTEAFF
TRBV6-5	NA	TRBJ1-1	TGTGCCAGCAGTTATTCCCGTTGGCTAGACACTGAAGCTTTCTTT	CASSYSRWLDTEAFF
TRBV29-1	NA	TRBJ2-5	TGCAGCGAGAAACAGGGCCAAGAGACCCAGTACTTC	CSEKQGQETQYF
TRBV4-2	TRBD2	TRBJ2-1	TGTGCCAGCAGCCAAGATGGGACTAGCGGGGGGGAGTGGTACAATGAGCAGTTCTTC	CASSQDGTSGGEWYNEQFF
TRBV13	NA	TRBJ2-1	TGTGCCAGCAGCTTTTCAGGGGCAGGAGGCGATGAGCAGTTCTTC	CASSFSGAGGDEQFF
TRBV9	NA	TRBJ2-2	TGTGCCAGCAGCTCCCGCACCGGGGAGCTGTTTTTT	CASSSRTGELFF
TRBV5-1	TRBD2	TRBJ2-3	TGCGCCAGCAGGGGAGGGGGCACAGATACGCAGTATTTT	CASRGGGTDTQYF
TRBV27	NA	TRBJ1-5	TGTGCCAGCAGTCTTACCAGGGGCGGCAATCAGCCCCAGCATTTT	CASSLTRGGNQPQHF
TRBV10-3	TRBD2	TRBJ2-1	TGTGCCATCAGTGAGAGGGCTAGCGGGGGCCCCGCGGAGCAGTTCTTC	CAISERASGGPAEQFF
TRBV19	NA	TRBJ1-6	TGTGCCAGTACCGATTGGCGGGACGTTAATTCACCCCTCCACTTT	CASTDWRDVNSPLHF
TRBV13	TRBD1	TRBJ2-5	TGTGCCAGCAGCTGGACAGGAGAAGAGACCCAGTACTTC	CASSWTGEETQYF
TRBV7-2	TRBD1	TRBJ2-5	TGTGCCAGCAGCCCGAGACAGGGGGAGACCCAGTACTTC	CASSPRQGETQYF
TRBV5-1	NA	TRBJ2-2	TGCGCCAGCAGCTTGGCCGGACAGTCGAACACCGGGGAGCTGTTTTTT	CASSLAGQSNTGELFF
TRBV28	NA	TRBJ1-6	TGTGCCAGCAGCTTCGGGGGTTTTCGGTCACCCCTCCACTTT	CASSFGGFRSPLHF
TRBV7-2	TRBD2	TRBJ2-7	TGTGCCAGCAGCTTACTCGCGGGGGGGGGCTCCTACGAGCAGTACTTC	CASSLLAGGGSYEQYF
TRBV18	NA	TRBJ1-6	TGTGCCAGCTCACCTTCAATCAATTCACCCCTCCACTTT	CASSPSINSPLHF
TRBV11-3	TRBD2	TRBJ2-1	TGTGCCAGCAGCCAAACCGGGACTAGCGGGGGGGCCTACAATGAGCAGTTCTTC	CASSQTGTSGGAYNEQFF
TRBV11-2	NA	TRBJ1-1	TGTGCCAGCAGTCTCTTCCAGGGGATGAGTGAAGCTTTCTTT	CASSLFQGMSEAFF
TRBV4-1	NA	TRBJ2-7	TGCGCCAGCAGCCAAGTTTTGGACGGGGGTCACGAGCAGTACTTC	CASSQVLDGGHEQYF
TRBV18	TRBD2	TRBJ2-7	TGTGCCAGCTCACCCCTGGCGGGGGGGCTACGGGAGCAGTACTTC	CASSPLAGGLREQYF
TRBV9	TRBD2	TRBJ2-5	TGTGCCAGCAGCGCCCTAGCGGGCCAAGAGACCCAGTACTTC	CASSALAGQETQYF
TRBV15	NA	TRBJ1-2	TGTGCCACCAGCAGAGATCGGGGAGGGTATAGCGGTGGCTACACCTTC	CATSRDRGGYSGGYTF
TRBV9	TRBD1	TRBJ2-2	TGTGCCAGCAGCGTAGAGGGGGCCACCGGGGAGCTGTTTTTT	CASSVEGATGELFF
TRBV6-5	NA	TRBJ2-2	TGTGCCAGCAGCAGGGGGGATAGGACCGGGGAGCTGTTTTTT	CASSRGDRTGELFF
TRBV18	NA	TRBJ2-7	TGTGCCAGCTCACTGGGGACTCCGAGCTCCTACGAGCAGTACTTC	CASSLGTPSSYEQYF
TRBV7-3	TRBD2	TRBJ2-3	TGTGCCAGCAGCTTGACAGCGGCGGGGGGTGGCACAGATACGCAGTATTTT	CASSLTAAGGGTDTQYF
TRBV7-8	NA	TRBJ1-6	TGTGCCAGCAGCTTAGGCTTCGGGACTTATAATTCACCCCTCCACTTT	CASSLGFGTYNSPLHF
TRBV6-1	TRBD2	TRBJ2-2	TGTGCCAGCAGTGAACTAGCGGGGGTGGCCGGGGAGCTGTTTTTT	CASSELAGVAGELFF
TRBV4-3	NA	TRBJ2-7	TGCGCCAGCAGCCAAGATCGGTCCCACTCCTACGAGCAGTACTTC	CASSQDRSHSYEQYF
TRBV2	NA	TRBJ2-7	TGTGCCAGCAGTTTACAGGGATTAAGGGCCTACGAGCAGTACTTC	CASSLQGLRAYEQYF